Shown below are 6 T cell receptor beta chains from a single sample sequenced in a study of cytomegalovirus exposure and HLA in healthy donors. The PCR ran on 60 Vbeta and 13 Jbeta primers. Sequencing was performed with immunoSEQ multiplex PCR; in TCRdb, only in-frame clones are kept and a portion is missing. The profile shows around 120,000 clones, about four fifths of them singletons. The specimen was PBMCs. These receptor sequences come from a female donor in good health and CMV-seropositive.

The chain is built from TRBV5-1 and TRBJ2-3; TRBD2 might be the D (6 bases). Germline CDR1 and CDR2: SGHRS and YFSETQ. The length of the CDR3 is 17 residues. V was clipped by 4 bases and J by 4 bases, with 22 bases between them. The CDR3 here is CASSPYGGDPGSDTQYF. The CDR3 region has the DNA TGCGCCAGCAGCCCTTATGGCGGGGATCCAGGGTCAGATACGCAGTATTTT.

This rearrangement joins TRBV5-1 to TRBJ1-5; possible D gene TRBD1, 6 bases. The germline V gene has CDR1 SGHRS and CDR2 YFSETQ. This CDR3 contains 15 residues. The V end was cut by 0 bases, the J end by 2 bases, with 9 bases between. CDR3 sequence (DNA): TGCGCCAGCAGCTTGGGGGCAGGGGGCAATCAGCCCCAGCATTTT. It specifies CASSLGAGGNQPQHF.

This clone was seen only a few times. The V and J genes are TRBV19 and TRBJ2-1; a weak D match, TRBD2 (5 bases). V was clipped by 5 bases and J by 5 bases, with 16 bases between them. The CDR3 contains 15 residues. The germline gives CDR1 LNHDA, CDR2 SQIVND (reference sequence). The CDR3 spells CASSGMKRWNNEQFF. CDR3 DNA sequence: TGTGCCAGTAGTGGTATGAAGCGGTGGAACAATGAGCAGTTCTTC.

The chain carries TRBV30 and TRBJ2-5, with D unclear. In germline, CDR1 is GTSNPN, CDR2 SVGIG (reference sequence). The CDR3 is 11 residues long. V was shortened by 4 bases and J by 5 bases, with 8 bases between the two germline ends. CDR3: CAWTGRETQYF. The CDR3 DNA reads TGTGCCTGGACGGGTCGGGAGACCCAGTACTTC.

This clone was detected a few times. This chain links TRBV5-1 with TRBJ1-1; D possibly corresponds to TRBD1 (5 bases). Looked up from germline, CDR1 is SGHRS and CDR2 is YFSETQ. The CDR3 has 14 residues. V was trimmed by 0 bases and J by 5 bases, leaving 11 bases between them. The CDR3 nucleotides read TGCGCCAGCAGCTTGGCCAGGGCAGGGACTGAAGCTTTCTTT. Translated, it gives CASSLARAGTEAFF.

The V and J genes are TRBV6-5 and TRBJ2-7; TRBD1 agrees at 8 bases. This CDR3 has 15 residues. The trim removed 3 bases at V and 7 bases at J, leaving 11 bases unmatched. Germline V gene data show CDR1 as MNHEY and CDR2 as SVGAGI. The CDR3 nucleotides are TGTGCCAGCAGTTATTACTCTGGACAGGGAAGAGAGCAGTACTTC. This codes for CASSYYSGQGREQYF.